The 9 T cell receptor beta chains presented below share a single source sample, sequenced in a study of T cell responses to AZD1222 COVID-19 vaccine. Assay: immunoSEQ multiplex PCR; the TCRdb copy retains only in-frame clones and omits some. This sample has fewer than 75,000 clones; over 80% occur once, and the top ten carry 6.3%. Specimen: peripheral blood, collected 28 days after the second dose of the MenACWY control vaccine. The receptors shown here come from an adult who received the MenACWY meningococcal vaccine as a control.

The chain carries TRBV6-6 and TRBJ2-7; D is undetermined. Between the trimmed V and J ends, which lost 6 bases and 5 bases, there was a span of 8 bases. Germline V gene sequence: CDR1 MNHNY, CDR2 SVGAGI (reference sequence). This CDR3 has 11 amino acids. CDR3 bases: TGTGCCAGCAGCCCCGCAGACGAGCAGTACTTC. It is translated as CASSPADEQYF.

Notes on this clone: The limits of the CDR3 on the DNA are not certain, so only TCRdb's listed CDR3 is given. The V and J genes are TRBV27 and TRBJ2-1; the listed D gene, TRBD1, was not tested against the DNA. Germline CDR1 is MNHEY and CDR2 is SMNVEV (reference sequence). A total of 14 residues make up the CDR3, ends included. CDR3 loop: CASRGSSSGQGQFF.

The V call is TRBV9, the J call TRBJ1-2; tentative D call: TRBD1 (6 bases). This CDR3 contains 15 residues. Trimming shortened V by 3 bases and J by 8 bases, and 20 bases separated the two germline ends. CDR1 and CDR2 (germline): SGDLS, YYNGEE. The CDR3: CASSDSATGLGGYTF. For the CDR3, the DNA is TGTGCCAGCAGCGATTCAGCGACAGGATTGGGGGGCTACACCTTC. Based on the CDR3 plus reference TRBV9 and TRBJ1-2, the full variable domain is DSGVTQTPKHLITATGQRVTLRCSPRSGDLSVYWYQQSLDQGLQFLIQYYNGEERAKGNILERFSAQQFPDLHSELNLSSLELGDSALYFCASSDSATGLGGYTFGSGTRLTVV.

The chain couples TRBV5-6 to TRBJ2-7; D remains unclear. V was cut by 2 bases and J by 3 bases, with 12 bases left in between. The CDR3 contains 14 residues. Germline CDR1 reads SGHDT; CDR2 reads YYEEEE. The CDR3 sequence: CASSFTGRYYEQYF. CDR3 bases: TGTGCCAGCAGCTTTACGGGCAGATACTACGAGCAGTACTTC. Full variable domain (rest looked up from reference TRBV5-6 and TRBJ2-7): DAGVTQSPTHLIKTRGQQVTLRCSPKSGHDTVSWYQQALGQGPQFIFQYYEEEERQRGNFPDRFSGHQFPNYSSELNVNALLLGDSALYLCASSFTGRYYEQYFGPGTRLTVT.

The chain joins TRBV4-3 to TRBJ2-2; D call uncertain. The CDR3 contains 17 residues. Germline assignment: CDR1 LGHNA and CDR2 YSLEER. Deletions cut 0 bases from V and 6 bases from J, with 17 bases between. This CDR3 reads CASSQDLVPTGAGELFF. The CDR3 DNA follows: TGCGCCAGCAGCCAAGATCTGGTTCCAACTGGGGCCGGGGAGCTGTTTTTT.

CDR3 coding DNA: TGTGCCAGCAGGGACAGCCCCCTTAGCAATCAGCCCCAGCATTTT. It translates to CASRDSPLSNQPQHF. J is TRBJ1-5 and V is TRBV6-5; D possibly corresponds to TRBD1 (6 bases). Between the trimmed V and J ends, which lost 6 bases and 0 bases, there was a span of 12 bases. This CDR3 has 15 residues. CDR1 and CDR2 from the germline V gene are MNHEY and SVGAGI.

This clone was counted once. J is TRBJ1-6 and V is TRBV30; D remains unclear. The CDR3 totals 12 residues. Germline V gene sequence: CDR1 GTSNPN, CDR2 SVGIG (reference sequence). With 3 bases removed from V and 5 bases from J, the gap between germline ends came to 5 bases. CDR3 in amino acids: CAWSGDNSPLHF. DNA for the CDR3: TGTGCCTGGAGCGGGGATAATTCACCCCTCCACTTT.

The V and J genes are TRBV2 and TRBJ1-6, with D hard to call. Trimming stripped 4 bases from V and 12 bases from J, with 13 bases between. Per germline, CDR1 SNHLY and CDR2 FYNNEI. This CDR3 contains 13 residues. The CDR3 DNA reads as TGTGCCAGCAGTGGGACCGAAATCGAACCCCTCCACTTT. It yields the protein CASSGTEIEPLHF.

The chain uses TRBV3-1 (or the pseudogene TRBV3-2) and TRBJ1-6, with 10 bases identical to TRBD1. J was trimmed by 8 bases and V by 6 bases; bases with no gene match: 4. Germline V gene sequence: CDR1 LGHDT, CDR2 YNNKEL (reference sequence). CDR3 length: 14 residues. CDR3 residues: CASSIGTGDSPLHF. DNA of the CDR3: TGTGCCAGCAGTATAGGGACAGGGGATTCACCCCTCCACTTT.